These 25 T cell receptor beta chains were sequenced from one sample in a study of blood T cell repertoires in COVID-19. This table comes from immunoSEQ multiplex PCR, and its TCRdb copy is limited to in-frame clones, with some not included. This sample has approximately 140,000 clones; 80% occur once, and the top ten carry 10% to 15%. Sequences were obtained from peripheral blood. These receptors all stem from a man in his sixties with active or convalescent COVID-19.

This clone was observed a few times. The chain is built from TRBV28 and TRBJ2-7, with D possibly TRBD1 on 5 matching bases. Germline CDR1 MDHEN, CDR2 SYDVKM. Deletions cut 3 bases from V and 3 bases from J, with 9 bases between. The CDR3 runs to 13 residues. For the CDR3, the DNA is TGTGCCAGCAGTTTGCGACAGTACTACGAGCAGTACTTC. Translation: CASSLRQYYEQYF.

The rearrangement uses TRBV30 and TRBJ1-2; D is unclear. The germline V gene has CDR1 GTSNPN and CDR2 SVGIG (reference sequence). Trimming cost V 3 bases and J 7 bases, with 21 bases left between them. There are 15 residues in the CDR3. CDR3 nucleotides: TGTGCCTGGAGCCGGGGTGGAGGGCTTGCCGGTGGCTACACCTTC. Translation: CAWSRGGGLAGGYTF.

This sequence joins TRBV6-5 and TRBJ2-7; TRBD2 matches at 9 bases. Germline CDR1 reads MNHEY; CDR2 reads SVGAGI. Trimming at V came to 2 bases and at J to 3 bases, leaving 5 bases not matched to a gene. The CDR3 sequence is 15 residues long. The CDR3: CASSYRGGGGYEQYF. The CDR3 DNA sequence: TGTGCCAGCAGTTACCGCGGGGGGGGTGGCTACGAGCAGTACTTC.

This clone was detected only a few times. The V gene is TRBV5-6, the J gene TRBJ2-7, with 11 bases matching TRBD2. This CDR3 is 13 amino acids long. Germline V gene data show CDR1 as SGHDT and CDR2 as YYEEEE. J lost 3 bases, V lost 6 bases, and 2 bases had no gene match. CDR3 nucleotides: TGTGCCAGCACCACTAGCGGGAGCTACGAGCAGTACTTC. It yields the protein CASTTSGSYEQYF.

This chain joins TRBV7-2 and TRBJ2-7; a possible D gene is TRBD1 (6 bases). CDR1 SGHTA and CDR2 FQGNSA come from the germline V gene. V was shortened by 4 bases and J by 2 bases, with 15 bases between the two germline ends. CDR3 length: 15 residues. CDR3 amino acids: CASSSYLGGTYEQYF. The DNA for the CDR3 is TGTGCCAGCAGCTCCTACCTAGGGGGTACCTACGAGCAGTACTTC.

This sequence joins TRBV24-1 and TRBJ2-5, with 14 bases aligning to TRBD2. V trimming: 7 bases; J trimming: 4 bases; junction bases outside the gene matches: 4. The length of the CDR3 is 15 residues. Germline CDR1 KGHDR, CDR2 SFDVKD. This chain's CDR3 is CATRTTSGGGETQYF. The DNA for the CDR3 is TGTGCCACCAGGACGACTAGCGGGGGGGGAGAGACCCAGTACTTC.

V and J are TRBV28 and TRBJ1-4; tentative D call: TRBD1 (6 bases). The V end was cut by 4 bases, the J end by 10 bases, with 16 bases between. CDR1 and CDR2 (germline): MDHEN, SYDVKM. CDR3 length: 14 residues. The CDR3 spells CASSSNRERGKLFF. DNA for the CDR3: TGTGCCAGCAGTTCAAACAGGGAGAGGGGAAAACTGTTTTTT.

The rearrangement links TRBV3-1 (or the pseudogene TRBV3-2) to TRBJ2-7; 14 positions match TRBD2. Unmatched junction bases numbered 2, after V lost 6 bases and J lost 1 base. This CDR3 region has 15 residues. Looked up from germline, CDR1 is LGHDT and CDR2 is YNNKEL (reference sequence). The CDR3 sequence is CASSRTSGGSYEQYF. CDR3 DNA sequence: TGTGCCAGCAGTCGGACTAGCGGGGGGTCCTACGAGCAGTACTTC.

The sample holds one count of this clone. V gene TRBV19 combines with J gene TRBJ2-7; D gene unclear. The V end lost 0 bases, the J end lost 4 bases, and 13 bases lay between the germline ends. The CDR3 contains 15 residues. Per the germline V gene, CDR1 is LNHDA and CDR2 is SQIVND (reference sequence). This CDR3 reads CASSIDPAATYEQYF. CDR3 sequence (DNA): TGTGCCAGTAGTATAGATCCGGCAGCGACGTACGAGCAGTACTTC. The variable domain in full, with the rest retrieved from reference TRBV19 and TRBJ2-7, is DGGITQSPKYLFRKEGQNVTLSCEQNLNHDAMYWYRQDPGQGLRLIYYSQIVNDFQKGDIAEGYSVSREKKESFPLTVTSAQKNPTAFYLCASSIDPAATYEQYFGPGTRLTVT.

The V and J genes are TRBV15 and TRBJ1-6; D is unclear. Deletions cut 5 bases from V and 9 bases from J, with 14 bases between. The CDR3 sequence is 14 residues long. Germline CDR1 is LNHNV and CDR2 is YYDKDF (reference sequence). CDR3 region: CATSVTWRGSPLHF. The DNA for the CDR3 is TGTGCCACCAGCGTAACATGGAGAGGTTCACCCCTCCACTTT.

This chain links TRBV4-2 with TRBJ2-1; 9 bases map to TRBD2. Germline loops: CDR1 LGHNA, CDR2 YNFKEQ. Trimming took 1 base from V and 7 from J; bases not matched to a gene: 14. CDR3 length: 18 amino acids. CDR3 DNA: TGTGCCAGCAGCCAAGCCCAGGGAGCGGGAGGTCGTAGGAATGAGCAGTTCTTC. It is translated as CASSQAQGAGGRRNEQFF.

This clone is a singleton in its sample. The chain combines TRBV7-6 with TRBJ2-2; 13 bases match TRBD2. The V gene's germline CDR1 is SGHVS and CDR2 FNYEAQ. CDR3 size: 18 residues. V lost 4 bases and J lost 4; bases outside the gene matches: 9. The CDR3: CASSSVILAGGSTGELFF. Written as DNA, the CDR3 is TGTGCCAGCAGCTCCGTCATACTAGCGGGAGGGAGCACCGGGGAGCTGTTTTTT.

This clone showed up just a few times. The CDR3: CATSVAGYSNQPQHF. CDR3 DNA: TGTGCCACCAGTGTGGCAGGTTATAGCAATCAGCCCCAGCATTTT. This chain connects TRBV24-1 to TRBJ1-5; unclear D gene. Deletions cut 5 bases from V and 0 bases from J, with 10 bases between. The germline V gene encodes CDR1 KGHDR and CDR2 SFDVKD. The CDR3 is made up of 15 amino acids.

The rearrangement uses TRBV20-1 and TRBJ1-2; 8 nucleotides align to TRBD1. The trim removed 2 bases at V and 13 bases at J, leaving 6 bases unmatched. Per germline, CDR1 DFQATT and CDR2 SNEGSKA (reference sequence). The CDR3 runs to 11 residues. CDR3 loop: CSARRTGLGTF. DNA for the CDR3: TGCAGTGCTAGACGGACAGGGTTAGGCACCTTC.

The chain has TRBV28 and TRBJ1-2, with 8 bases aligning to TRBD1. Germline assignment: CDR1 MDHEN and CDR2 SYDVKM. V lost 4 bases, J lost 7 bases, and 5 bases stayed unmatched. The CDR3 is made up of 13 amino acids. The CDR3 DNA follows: TGTGCCAGCAGTTCCTCCAGGGGGCTTGGCTACACCTTC. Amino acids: CASSSSRGLGYTF.

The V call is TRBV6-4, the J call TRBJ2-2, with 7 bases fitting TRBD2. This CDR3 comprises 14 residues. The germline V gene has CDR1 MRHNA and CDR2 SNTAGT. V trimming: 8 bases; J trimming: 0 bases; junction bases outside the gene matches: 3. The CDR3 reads CASRLATNTGELFF. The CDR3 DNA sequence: TGTGCCAGCCGACTAGCAACGAACACCGGGGAGCTGTTTTTT.

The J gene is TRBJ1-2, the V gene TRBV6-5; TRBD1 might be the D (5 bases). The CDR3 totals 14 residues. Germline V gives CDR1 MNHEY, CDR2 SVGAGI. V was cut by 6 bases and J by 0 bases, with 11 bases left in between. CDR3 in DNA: TGTGCCAGCAGGTTAGGGGCCTCTAACTATGGCTACACCTTC. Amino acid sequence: CASRLGASNYGYTF.

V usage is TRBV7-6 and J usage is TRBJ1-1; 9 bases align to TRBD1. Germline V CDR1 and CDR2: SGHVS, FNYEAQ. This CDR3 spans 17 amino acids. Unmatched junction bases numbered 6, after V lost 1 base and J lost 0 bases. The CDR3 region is CASSLGGTGTLNTEAFF. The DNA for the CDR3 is TGTGCCAGCAGCTTAGGGGGGACAGGGACGCTGAACACTGAAGCTTTCTTT.

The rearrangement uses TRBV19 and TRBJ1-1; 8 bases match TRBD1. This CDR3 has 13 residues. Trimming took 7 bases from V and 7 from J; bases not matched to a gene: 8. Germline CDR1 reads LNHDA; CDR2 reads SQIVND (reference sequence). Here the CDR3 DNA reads TGTGCCAGTAATTACAGGGGGACCCTTGAAGCTTTCTTT. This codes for CASNYRGTLEAFF.

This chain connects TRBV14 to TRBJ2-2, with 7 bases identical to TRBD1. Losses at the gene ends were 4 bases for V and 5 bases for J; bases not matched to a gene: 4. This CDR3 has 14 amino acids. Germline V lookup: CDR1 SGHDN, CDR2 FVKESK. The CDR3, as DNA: TGTGCCAGCAGCCGAACACAGGGGACCGGGGAGCTGTTTTTT. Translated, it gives CASSRTQGTGELFF.

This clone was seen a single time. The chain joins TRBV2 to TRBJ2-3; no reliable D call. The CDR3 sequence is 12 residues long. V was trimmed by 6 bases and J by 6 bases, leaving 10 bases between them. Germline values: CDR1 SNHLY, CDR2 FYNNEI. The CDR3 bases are TGTGCCAGCAGGGAGTTGGTGGATACGCAGTATTTT. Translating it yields CASRELVDTQYF.

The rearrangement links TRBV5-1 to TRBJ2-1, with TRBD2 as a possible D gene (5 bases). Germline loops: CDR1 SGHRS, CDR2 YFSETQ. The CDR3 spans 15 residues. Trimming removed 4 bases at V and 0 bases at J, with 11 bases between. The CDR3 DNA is TGCGCCAGCAGCCTATACGAGGGCTCCTACAATGAGCAGTTCTTC. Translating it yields CASSLYEGSYNEQFF.

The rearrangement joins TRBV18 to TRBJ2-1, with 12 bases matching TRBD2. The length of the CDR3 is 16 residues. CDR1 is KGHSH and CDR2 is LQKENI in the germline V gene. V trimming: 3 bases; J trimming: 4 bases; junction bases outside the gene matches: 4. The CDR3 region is CASSPWTSGAYNEQFF. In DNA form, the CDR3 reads TGTGCCAGCTCACCCTGGACTAGCGGGGCGTACAATGAGCAGTTCTTC.

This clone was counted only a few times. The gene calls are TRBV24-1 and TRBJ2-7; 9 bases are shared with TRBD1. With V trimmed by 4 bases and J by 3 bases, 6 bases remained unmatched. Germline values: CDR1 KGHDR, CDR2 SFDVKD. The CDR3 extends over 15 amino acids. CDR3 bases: TGTGCCACCAGTGACCCGGGACAGGGAAACTACGAGCAGTACTTC. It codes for CATSDPGQGNYEQYF.

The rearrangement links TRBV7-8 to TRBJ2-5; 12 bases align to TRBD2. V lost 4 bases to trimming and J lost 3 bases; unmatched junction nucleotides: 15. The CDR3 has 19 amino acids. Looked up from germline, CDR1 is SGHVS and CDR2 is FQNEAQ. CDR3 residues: CASSSRGRGTSGYKETQYF. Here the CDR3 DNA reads TGTGCCAGCAGCTCCCGGGGCAGAGGGACTAGCGGGTACAAAGAGACCCAGTACTTC.